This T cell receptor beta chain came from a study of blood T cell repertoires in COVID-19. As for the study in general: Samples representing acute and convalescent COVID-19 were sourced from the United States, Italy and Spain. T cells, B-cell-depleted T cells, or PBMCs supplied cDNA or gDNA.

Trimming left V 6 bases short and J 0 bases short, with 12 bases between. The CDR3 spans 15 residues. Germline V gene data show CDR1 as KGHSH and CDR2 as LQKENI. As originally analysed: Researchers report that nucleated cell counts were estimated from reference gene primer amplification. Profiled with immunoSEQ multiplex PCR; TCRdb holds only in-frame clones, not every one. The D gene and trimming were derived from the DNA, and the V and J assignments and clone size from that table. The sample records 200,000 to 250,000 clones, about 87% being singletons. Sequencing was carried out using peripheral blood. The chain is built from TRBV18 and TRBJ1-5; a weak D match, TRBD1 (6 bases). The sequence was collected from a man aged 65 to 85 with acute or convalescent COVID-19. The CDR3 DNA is TGTGCCAGCTCGAGATCAGGGGATAGCAATCAGCCCCAGCATTTT. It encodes CASSRSGDSNQPQHF.